This record covers a single TCR beta chain. Its specificity is not known. Trimming removed 5 bases from V and 3 bases from J, with 5 bases in between. Germline CDR1 and CDR2: SEHNR and FQNEAQ (reference sequence). CDR3 length: 11 residues. These data come from a study of cytomegalovirus exposure and HLA in healthy donors. Background on the study: The Caucasian-associated ancestry cluster held over 80% of some 420 genotyped donors. General observations from the study: A later analysis showed that HLA-associated TCR beta chains had undergone more clonal expansion than equally common others. Some public TCRs appeared in many individuals, while most sequences were rare. In a later analysis, a missense DCLRE1C variant was linked to TCR beta V- and J-gene trimming.

In the PCR, 60 Vbeta and 13 Jbeta primers were used. The assay was immunoSEQ multiplex PCR, and TCRdb's table has in-frame clones only and misses some. This sample has 90,000 to 110,000 clones, with nearly 80% found just once. Input material: PBMCs. This TCR derives from a man aged 25-45 years in good health and CMV-seronegative. The chain joins TRBV7-9 to TRBJ2-7, with D uncertain. The CDR3 DNA reads as TGTGCCAGCAGCCCACTCTACGAGCAGTACTTC. The encoded protein is CASSPLYEQYF.